These 27 T cell receptor beta chains were sequenced from one sample in a study of regulatory T cells in long-lasting Graves disease. Sequencing libraries for TCR beta were prepared with iRepertoire HTBI primers and Arm-PCR of CDR3 regions. TCRdb reprocessed the multiplex PCR reads via MiXCR and lists one record per CDR3 protein. The repertoire includes about 470,000 distinct CDR3 sequences, 20% of them detected once, and 7.8% sits in the top ten. Noted time point: persistent/refractory GD, antithyroid drugs over 5 years with positive TRAb. PBMC-derived RNA was used for the TCR library. This sample comprised peripheral blood mononuclear cells (PBMCs), obtained when the disease was refractory, from a patient treated with antithyroid drugs. The receptors here all came from a female donor with Graves disease.

The chain links TRBV6-1 to TRBJ2-1, with TRBD2 as a possible D gene (5 bases). The CDR3 extends over 13 amino acids. The V gene's germline CDR1 is MNHNS and CDR2 SASEGT. Trimming pared 4 bases from V and 8 bases from J, leaving 12 bases between. The CDR3 DNA follows: TGTGCCAGCAGTGCTTCCCCGGGGTATGAGCAGTTCTTC. Its protein is CASSASPGYEQFF.

The CDR3 region is CASSQDGFGTALEKLFF. The CDR3 DNA reads as TGCGCCAGCAGCCAAGATGGTTTTGGGACCGCTCTTGAAAAACTGTTTTTT. The chain carries TRBV4-1 and TRBJ1-4; tentatively, D is TRBD1 (5 bases). V lost 0 bases and J lost 7, with 18 bases in between. The CDR3 spans 17 residues. The V gene's germline CDR1 is MGHRA and CDR2 YSYEKL.

The chain joins TRBV5-5 to TRBJ1-1, with D perhaps TRBD1 (5 bases). V gave up 2 bases and J gave up 4 bases, with 9 bases separating them. The CDR3 is 13 amino acids. CDR1 is SGHKS, CDR2 YYEKEE, per germline (reference sequence). CDR3 nucleotide sequence: TGTGCCAGCAGCTTTTATGGGGGCACTGAAGCTTTCTTT. Its translation is CASSFYGGTEAFF.

This clonotype was observed many times. In DNA form, the CDR3 reads TGCGCCAGCAGCTTGTTAGACAGATCGAACACTGAAGCTTTCTTT. It is translated as CASSLLDRSNTEAFF. The V and J genes are TRBV5-1 and TRBJ1-1, with D possibly TRBD1 on 5 matching bases. Per germline, CDR1 SGHRS and CDR2 YFSETQ. V shed 1 base and J shed 1 base, with 11 bases lying between them. The CDR3 spans 15 residues.

J is TRBJ2-3 and V is TRBV3-1; the D call may be TRBD1 or TRBD2 (5 bases each). The germline V gene encodes CDR1 LGHDT and CDR2 YNNKEL (reference sequence). This CDR3 has 15 residues. The germline V and J ends were trimmed by 2 bases and 2 bases, with 11 bases remaining between them. The CDR3 coding sequence is TGTGCCAGCAGCCAACTTGGGACCTCCACAGATACGCAGTATTTT. Translation gives CASSQLGTSTDTQYF.

V usage is TRBV20-1 and J usage is TRBJ2-2; TRBD2 agrees at 7 bases. The CDR3 covers 15 residues. V trimming: 6 bases; J trimming: 6 bases; junction bases outside the gene matches: 13. Germline assignment: CDR1 DFQATT and CDR2 SNEGSKA (reference sequence). The CDR3 DNA follows: TGCAGTGCCGATCCTGTGGAGCGGGACGCCGGGGAGCTGTTTTTT. This gives the protein CSADPVERDAGELFF.

V usage is TRBV27 and J usage is TRBJ1-1; TRBD1 aligns across 8 bases. Germline V gene data show CDR1 as MNHEY and CDR2 as SMNVEV (reference sequence). This CDR3 region has 13 residues. V was pared by 4 bases and J by 9 bases, with 7 bases of the junction left unmatched. The CDR3 is CASSSDRGGKAFF. CDR3 nucleotides: TGTGCCAGCAGTTCAGACAGGGGCGGGAAAGCTTTCTTT.

This rearrangement joins TRBV7-2 to TRBJ2-3; 8 nucleotides line up with TRBD1. With V trimmed by 5 bases and J by 4 bases, 8 bases remained unmatched. Germline V gives CDR1 SGHTA, CDR2 FQGNSA. This CDR3 comprises 15 residues. The CDR3 region is CASSPLATGADTQYF. The CDR3 DNA follows: TGTGCCAGCAGCCCCCTAGCGACAGGGGCAGATACGCAGTATTTT.

This clonotype has just a few counts. The chain links TRBV19 to TRBJ2-4; D might be TRBD1 (6 bases). CDR3 length: 14 residues. Trimming took 7 bases from V and 1 from J, leaving 11 bases between them. Germline CDR1 reads LNHDA; CDR2 reads SQIVND (reference sequence). CDR3 coding DNA: TGTGCCAGTACGGACAGAGGGGCCAAAAACATTCAGTACTTC. It yields the protein CASTDRGAKNIQYF.

This clonotype was seen only a few times. The chain recombines TRBV5-5 with TRBJ1-1, with TRBD1 as a possible D gene (5 bases). The length of the CDR3 is 14 residues. The V and J ends lost 2 bases and 8 bases respectively, with 16 bases between them. Per germline, CDR1 SGHKS and CDR2 YYEKEE (reference sequence). The CDR3 here is CASSFLRDSVEAFF. CDR3 nucleotides: TGTGCCAGCAGCTTCTTGAGGGACTCAGTGGAAGCTTTCTTT.

This clonotype was counted only a few times. The genes are TRBV6-1 and TRBJ2-7; D is unresolved. Trimming took off 5 bases at V and 5 bases at J, with 22 bases between the two ends. The CDR3 is made up of 16 amino acids. The germline V gene encodes CDR1 MNHNS and CDR2 SASEGT. This chain's CDR3 is CASSTDRTMNSDEQYF. In DNA form, the CDR3 reads TGTGCCAGCAGTACGGATCGGACCATGAACTCGGACGAGCAGTACTTC.

This clonotype was detected only a few times. This chain links TRBV7-9 with TRBJ1-1; D unclear. Deletions cut 5 bases from V and 3 bases from J, with 19 bases between. The V gene's germline CDR1 is SEHNR and CDR2 FQNEAQ (reference sequence). This CDR3 has 16 amino acids. The CDR3 reads CASSTQDGSEDTEAFF. The CDR3 bases are TGTGCCAGCAGCACCCAAGATGGGTCGGAGGACACTGAAGCTTTCTTT.

This clonotype was found many times. This chain links TRBV2 with TRBJ2-2; 10 bases agree with TRBD1. Trimming cost V 11 bases and J 7 bases; bases outside gene matches: 13. Looked up from germline, CDR1 is SNHLY and CDR2 is FYNNEI. The CDR3 runs 15 residues. The CDR3 here is CASHLGQGLHGELFF. The CDR3 DNA sequence: TGTGCCTCCCACCTGGGACAGGGGTTGCACGGGGAGCTGTTTTTT.

This clonotype was counted many times. The chain links TRBV12-3 or TRBV12-4 to TRBJ2-5; D tentatively reads TRBD1 or TRBD2 (5 bases each). Trimming took 6 bases from V and 2 from J, leaving 16 bases between them. The CDR3 is 15 amino acids. CDR3 region: CASSASRDGQETQYF. CDR3 in DNA: TGTGCCAGCAGCGCCTCTCGGGACGGTCAAGAGACCCAGTACTTC.

This clonotype was counted between two and nine times. V gene TRBV29-1 combines with J gene TRBJ2-7, with D maybe TRBD2 (6 bases). Trimming pared 6 bases from V and 0 bases from J, leaving 12 bases between. The V gene's germline CDR1 is SQVTM and CDR2 ANQGSEA. CDR3 length equals 13 residues. The DNA of the CDR3 is TGCAGCGTCTCGACTAGATTCTCCTACGAGCAGTACTTC. Translated: CSVSTRFSYEQYF.

The V call is TRBV27, the J call TRBJ2-7; the match to TRBD1 covers 7 bases. V was pared by 6 bases and J by 5 bases, with 10 bases of the junction left unmatched. Germline CDR1 MNHEY, CDR2 SMNVEV (reference sequence). The length of the CDR3 is 14 residues. The CDR3 reads CASRVRAGGHEQYF. The CDR3 coding sequence is TGTGCCAGCAGGGTTAGGGCAGGGGGACACGAGCAGTACTTC.

This clonotype has a count of ten or more. The J gene is TRBJ2-7, the V gene TRBV11-2; the D is unclear. The CDR3 extends over 15 amino acids. V was clipped by 4 bases and J by 6 bases, with 19 bases between them. Germline loops: CDR1 SGHAT, CDR2 FQNNGV. This CDR3 is CASSSDRYAASEQYF. The DNA of the CDR3 is TGTGCCAGCAGCTCCGACCGGTATGCCGCGTCCGAGCAGTACTTC.

Points on this clonotype: At one end the junction does not follow the germline gene, possibly because of a read error. This chain joins TRBV6-5 and TRBJ1-2; a possible D gene is TRBD1 (5 bases). The CDR3 contains 13 residues. The germline V gene encodes CDR1 MNHEY and CDR2 SVGAGI. CDR3 region: CASSYYGGGGYTF. In nucleotides, the CDR3 is TGTGCCAGCAGCTACTACGGGGGGGGGGGCTACACCTTC.

At least ten counts were recorded for this clonotype. This chain joins TRBV20-1 and TRBJ1-4; unclear D gene. The V gene's germline CDR1 is DFQATT and CDR2 SNEGSKA (reference sequence). Trimming removed 0 bases from V and 11 bases from J, with 10 bases in between. The CDR3 has 12 amino acids. The CDR3 reads CSARERGEKLFF. The CDR3 DNA reads as TGCAGTGCTAGAGAAAGAGGAGAGAAACTGTTTTTT.

This clonotype occurred a few times. The chain uses TRBV5-4 and TRBJ2-2, with D tentatively TRBD1 or TRBD2 (6 bases each). Per germline, CDR1 SGHNT and CDR2 YYREEE (reference sequence). The CDR3 contains 14 residues. V lost 5 bases and J 2 bases, leaving 10 bases between the germline ends. CDR3 residues: CASRRDINTGELFF. Written as DNA, the CDR3 is TGTGCCAGCAGGCGGGACATTAACACCGGGGAGCTGTTTTTT.

This rearrangement joins TRBV7-2 to TRBJ2-7, with TRBD1 identical over 10 bases. Germline CDR1 is SGHTA and CDR2 is FQGNSA. The CDR3 has 14 amino acids. Losses at the gene ends were 3 bases for V and 5 bases for J; bases not matched to a gene: 4. CDR3 protein: CASSFGGQGNEQYF. The CDR3 DNA follows: TGTGCCAGCAGCTTTGGGGGACAGGGGAACGAGCAGTACTTC. The whole variable domain, remainder taken from reference TRBV7-2 and TRBJ2-7, is GAGVSQSPSNKVTEKGKDVELRCDPISGHTALYWYRQSLGQGLEFLIYFQGNSAPDKSGLPSDRFSAERTGGSVSTLTIQRTQQEDSAVYLCASSFGGQGNEQYFGPGTRLTVT.

V is TRBV13 and J is TRBJ2-7, with 7 bases aligning to TRBD1. With V trimmed by 5 bases and J by 3 bases, 16 bases remained unmatched. The germline CDR1 and CDR2 sequences are PRHDT and FYEKMQ (reference sequence). This CDR3 region has 17 residues. The CDR3 reads CASSPQRQGTLIYEQYF. CDR3 sequence (DNA): TGTGCCAGCAGCCCACAGAGACAGGGAACATTGATCTACGAGCAGTACTTC.

This clonotype was observed a handful of times. The V gene is TRBV5-5, the J gene TRBJ1-6, with D possibly matching TRBD1 (5 bases). Trimming took off 0 bases at V and 8 bases at J, with 9 bases between the two ends. Looked up from germline, CDR1 is SGHKS and CDR2 is YYEKEE (reference sequence). This CDR3 contains 14 residues. DNA of the CDR3: TGTGCCAGCAGCTTGGGGGGACTAGATTCACCCCTCCACTTT. Residues: CASSLGGLDSPLHF.

The gene calls are TRBV2 and TRBJ2-1; 10 nucleotides line up with TRBD2. Germline V gene lookup returns CDR1 SNHLY and CDR2 FYNNEI. The CDR3 extends over 14 amino acids. With 6 bases clipped from V and 4 bases from J, the junction kept 3 bases outside the gene matches. The CDR3 DNA is TGTGCCAGCAGGCCACTAGCGGGGTACAATGAGCAGTTCTTC. Its translation is CASRPLAGYNEQFF.

This clonotype was recorded a few times. The chain employs TRBV20-1 and TRBJ1-2; D is undetermined. Deletions cut 2 bases from V and 6 bases from J, with 22 bases between. The germline V gene encodes CDR1 DFQATT and CDR2 SNEGSKA (reference sequence). This CDR3 is 16 amino acids long. CDR3 coding DNA: TGCAGTGCTAGACGCTGGTCGGAAGGGAAATCGGATGGCTACACCTTC. Translation: CSARRWSEGKSDGYTF.

The chain joins TRBV5-6 to TRBJ2-1; D assignment may be TRBD1 or TRBD2 (5 bases each). The CDR3 covers 15 residues. Per germline, CDR1 SGHDT and CDR2 YYEEEE. The germline V and J ends were trimmed by 5 bases and 9 bases, with 21 bases remaining between them. CDR3 loop: CASRDRQRVKREQFF. The CDR3 bases are TGTGCCAGCAGAGATCGACAGAGGGTCAAACGTGAGCAGTTCTTC.

This clonotype was seen many times. The chain has TRBV27 and TRBJ2-1; 8 bases match TRBD1. CDR3 length equals 14 residues. After removal of 6 bases from V and 2 bases from J, the junction contained 3 bases not matched to a gene. Germline V lookup: CDR1 MNHEY, CDR2 SMNVEV (reference sequence). DNA for the CDR3: TGTGCCAGCAGCGACAGGGGCCCCTACAATGAGCAGTTCTTC. It translates to CASSDRGPYNEQFF.